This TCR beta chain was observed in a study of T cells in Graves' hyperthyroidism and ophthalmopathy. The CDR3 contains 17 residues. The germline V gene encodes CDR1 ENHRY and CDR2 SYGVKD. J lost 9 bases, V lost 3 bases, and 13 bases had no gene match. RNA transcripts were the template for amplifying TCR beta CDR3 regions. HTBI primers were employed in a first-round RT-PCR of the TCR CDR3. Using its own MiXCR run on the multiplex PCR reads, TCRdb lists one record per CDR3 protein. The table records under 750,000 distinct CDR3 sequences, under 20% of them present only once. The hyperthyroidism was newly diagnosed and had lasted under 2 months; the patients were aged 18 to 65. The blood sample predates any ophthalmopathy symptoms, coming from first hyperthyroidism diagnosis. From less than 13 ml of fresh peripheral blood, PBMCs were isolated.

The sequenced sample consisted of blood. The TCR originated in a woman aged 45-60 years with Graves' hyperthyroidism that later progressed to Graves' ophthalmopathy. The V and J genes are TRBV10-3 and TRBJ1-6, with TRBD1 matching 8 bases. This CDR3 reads CAISEEAGGVQRSPLHF. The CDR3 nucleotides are TGTGCCATCAGTGAAGAGGCAGGGGGCGTTCAGCGTTCACCCCTCCACTTT.